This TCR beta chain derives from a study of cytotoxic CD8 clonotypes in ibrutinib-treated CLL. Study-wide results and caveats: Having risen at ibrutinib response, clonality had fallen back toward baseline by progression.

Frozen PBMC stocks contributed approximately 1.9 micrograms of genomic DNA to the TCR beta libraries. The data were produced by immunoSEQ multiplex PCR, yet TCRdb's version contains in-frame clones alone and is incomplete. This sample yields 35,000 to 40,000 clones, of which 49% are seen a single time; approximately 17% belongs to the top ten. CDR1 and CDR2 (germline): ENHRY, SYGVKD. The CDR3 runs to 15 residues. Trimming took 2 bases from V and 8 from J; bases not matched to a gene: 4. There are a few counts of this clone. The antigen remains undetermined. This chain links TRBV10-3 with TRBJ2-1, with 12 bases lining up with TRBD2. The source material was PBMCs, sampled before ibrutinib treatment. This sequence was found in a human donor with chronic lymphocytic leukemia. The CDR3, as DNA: TGTGCCATCAGTGAGGCTAGCGGGGGGGCCCATGAGCAGTTCTTC. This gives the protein CAISEASGGAHEQFF.